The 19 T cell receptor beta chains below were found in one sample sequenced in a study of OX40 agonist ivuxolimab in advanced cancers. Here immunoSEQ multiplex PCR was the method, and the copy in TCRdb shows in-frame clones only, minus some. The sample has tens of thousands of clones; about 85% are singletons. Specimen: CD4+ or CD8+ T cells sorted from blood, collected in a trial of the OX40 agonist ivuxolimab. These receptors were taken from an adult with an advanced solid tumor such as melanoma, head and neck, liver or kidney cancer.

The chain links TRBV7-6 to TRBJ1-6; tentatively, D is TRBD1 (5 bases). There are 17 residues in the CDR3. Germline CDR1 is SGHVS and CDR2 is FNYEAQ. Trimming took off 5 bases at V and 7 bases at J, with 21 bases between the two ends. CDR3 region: CASSLPPKTVGNSPLHF. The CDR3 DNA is TGTGCCAGCAGCCTACCCCCTAAGACAGTGGGCAATTCACCCCTCCACTTT.

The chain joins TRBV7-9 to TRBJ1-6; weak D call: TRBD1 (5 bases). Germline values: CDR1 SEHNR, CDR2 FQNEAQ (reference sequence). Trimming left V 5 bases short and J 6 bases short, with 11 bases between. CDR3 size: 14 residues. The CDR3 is CASSDRDANSPLHF. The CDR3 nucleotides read TGTGCCAGCAGCGACCGGGACGCTAATTCACCCCTCCACTTT. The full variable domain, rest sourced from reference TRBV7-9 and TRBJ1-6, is DTGVSQNPRHKITKRGQNVTFRCDPISEHNRLYWYRQTLGQGPEFLTYFQNEAQLEKSRLLSDRFSAERPKGSFSTLEIQRTEQGDSAMYLCASSDRDANSPLHFGNGTRLTVT.

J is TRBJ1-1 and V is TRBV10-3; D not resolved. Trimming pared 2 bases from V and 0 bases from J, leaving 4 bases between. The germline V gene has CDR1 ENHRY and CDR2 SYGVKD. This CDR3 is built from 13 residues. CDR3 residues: CAISEAMNTEAFF. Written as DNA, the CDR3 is TGTGCCATCAGTGAGGCTATGAACACTGAAGCTTTCTTT.

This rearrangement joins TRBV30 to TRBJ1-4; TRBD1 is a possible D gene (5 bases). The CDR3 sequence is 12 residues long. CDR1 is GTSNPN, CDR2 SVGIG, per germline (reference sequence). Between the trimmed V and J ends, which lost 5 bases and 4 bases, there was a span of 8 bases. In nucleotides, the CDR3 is TGTGCCTGGGACAGTTATAATGAAAAACTGTTTTTT. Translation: CAWDSYNEKLFF.

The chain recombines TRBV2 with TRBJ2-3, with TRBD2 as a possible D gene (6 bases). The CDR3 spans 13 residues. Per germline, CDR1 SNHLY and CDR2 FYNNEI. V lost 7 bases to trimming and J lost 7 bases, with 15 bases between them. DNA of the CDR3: TGTGCCAGCAAGGAGGGGAGGCCCTATACGCAGTATTTT. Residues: CASKEGRPYTQYF.

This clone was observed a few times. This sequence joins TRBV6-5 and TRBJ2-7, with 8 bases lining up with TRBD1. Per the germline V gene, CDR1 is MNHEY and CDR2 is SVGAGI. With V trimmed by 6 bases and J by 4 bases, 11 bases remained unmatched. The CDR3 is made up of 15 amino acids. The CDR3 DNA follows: TGTGCCAGCAGGTATCCCGGGACAGGCGATTACGAGCAGTACTTC. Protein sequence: CASRYPGTGDYEQYF.

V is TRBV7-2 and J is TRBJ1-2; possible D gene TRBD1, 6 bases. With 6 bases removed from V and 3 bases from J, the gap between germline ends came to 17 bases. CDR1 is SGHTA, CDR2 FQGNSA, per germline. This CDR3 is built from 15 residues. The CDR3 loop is CASRLSGGRDYGYTF. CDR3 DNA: TGTGCCAGCAGGTTAAGTGGGGGGCGCGACTATGGCTACACCTTC.

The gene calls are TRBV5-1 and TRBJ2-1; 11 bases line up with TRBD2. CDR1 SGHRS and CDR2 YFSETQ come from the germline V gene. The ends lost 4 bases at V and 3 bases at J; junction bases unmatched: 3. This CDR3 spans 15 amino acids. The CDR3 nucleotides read TGCGCCAGCAGCCTGGGACTAGCGGACTACAATGAGCAGTTCTTC. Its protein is CASSLGLADYNEQFF. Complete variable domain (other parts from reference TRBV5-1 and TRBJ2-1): KAGVTQTPRYLIKTRGQQVTLSCSPISGHRSVSWYQQTPGQGLQFLFEYFSETQRNKGNFPGRFSGRQFSNSRSEMNVSTLELGDSALYLCASSLGLADYNEQFFGPGTRLTVL.

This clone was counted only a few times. CDR3 loop: CATSRQGGEKLFF. CDR3 sequence (DNA): TGTGCCACCAGCCGACAGGGTGGTGAAAAACTGTTTTTT. The chain joins TRBV15 to TRBJ1-4; 7 positions agree with TRBD1. V shed 5 bases and J 7 bases; nucleotides not matched to a gene: 4. Germline V gene data show CDR1 as LNHNV and CDR2 as YYDKDF (reference sequence). The CDR3 runs to 13 residues.

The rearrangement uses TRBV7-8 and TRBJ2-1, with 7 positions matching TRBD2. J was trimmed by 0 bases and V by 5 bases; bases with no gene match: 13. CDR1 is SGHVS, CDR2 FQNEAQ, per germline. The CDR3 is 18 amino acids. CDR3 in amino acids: CASSLPLGIAGSYNEQFF. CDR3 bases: TGTGCCAGCAGCCTCCCCCTTGGGATAGCGGGCTCCTACAATGAGCAGTTCTTC.

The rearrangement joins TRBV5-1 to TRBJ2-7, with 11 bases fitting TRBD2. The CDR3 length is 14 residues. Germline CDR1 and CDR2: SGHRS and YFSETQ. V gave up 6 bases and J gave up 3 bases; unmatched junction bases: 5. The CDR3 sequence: CASTRLAGNYEQYF. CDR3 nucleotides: TGCGCCAGCACCAGACTAGCGGGAAACTACGAGCAGTACTTC.

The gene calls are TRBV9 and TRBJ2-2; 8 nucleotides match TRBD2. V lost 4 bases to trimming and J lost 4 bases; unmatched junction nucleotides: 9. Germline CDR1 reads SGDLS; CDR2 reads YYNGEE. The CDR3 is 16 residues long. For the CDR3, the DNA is TGTGCCAGCAGCCCCCTAGCGGGCTTTGGCACCGGGGAGCTGTTTTTT. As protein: CASSPLAGFGTGELFF.

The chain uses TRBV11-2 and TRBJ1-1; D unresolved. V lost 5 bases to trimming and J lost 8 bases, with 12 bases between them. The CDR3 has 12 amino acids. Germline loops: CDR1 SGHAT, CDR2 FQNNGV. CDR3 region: CASSPSIFEAFF. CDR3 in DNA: TGTGCCAGCAGCCCCAGTATATTCGAAGCTTTCTTT.

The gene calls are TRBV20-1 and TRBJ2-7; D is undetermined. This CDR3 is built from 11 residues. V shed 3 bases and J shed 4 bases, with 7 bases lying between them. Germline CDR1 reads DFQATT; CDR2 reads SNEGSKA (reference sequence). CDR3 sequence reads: CSASSGYEQYF. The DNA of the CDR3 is TGCAGTGCTAGTTCCGGGTACGAGCAGTACTTC.

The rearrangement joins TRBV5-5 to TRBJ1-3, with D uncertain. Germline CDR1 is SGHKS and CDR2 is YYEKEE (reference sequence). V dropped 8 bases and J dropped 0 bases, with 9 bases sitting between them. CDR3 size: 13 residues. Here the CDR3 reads CASTDYSGNTIYF. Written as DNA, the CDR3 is TGTGCCAGTACTGACTACTCTGGAAACACCATATATTTT.

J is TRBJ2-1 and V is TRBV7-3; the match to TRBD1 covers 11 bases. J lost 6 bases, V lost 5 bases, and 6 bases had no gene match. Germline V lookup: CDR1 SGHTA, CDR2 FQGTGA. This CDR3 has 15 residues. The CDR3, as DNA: TGTGCCAGCAGCCCCGGACAGGGGGCGCGCAATGAGCAGTTCTTC. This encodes CASSPGQGARNEQFF. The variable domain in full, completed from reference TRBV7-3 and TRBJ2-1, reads GAGVSQTPSNKVTEKGKYVELRCDPISGHTALYWYRQSLGQGPEFLIYFQGTGAADDSGLPNDRFFAVRPEGSVSTLKIQRTERGDSAVYLCASSPGQGARNEQFFGPGTRLTVL.

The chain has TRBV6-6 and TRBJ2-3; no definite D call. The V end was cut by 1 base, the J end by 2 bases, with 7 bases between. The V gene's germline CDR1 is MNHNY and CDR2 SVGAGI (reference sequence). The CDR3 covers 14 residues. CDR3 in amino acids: CASSYLNPTDTQYF. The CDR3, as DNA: TGTGCCAGCAGTTACTTAAACCCCACAGATACGCAGTATTTT.

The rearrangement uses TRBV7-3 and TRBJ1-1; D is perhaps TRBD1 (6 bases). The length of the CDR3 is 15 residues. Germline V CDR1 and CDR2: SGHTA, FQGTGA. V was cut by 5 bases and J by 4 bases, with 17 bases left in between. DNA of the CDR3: TGTGCCAGCAGCGTACTACAGGGAGGTGGCACTGAAGCTTTCTTT. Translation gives CASSVLQGGGTEAFF.

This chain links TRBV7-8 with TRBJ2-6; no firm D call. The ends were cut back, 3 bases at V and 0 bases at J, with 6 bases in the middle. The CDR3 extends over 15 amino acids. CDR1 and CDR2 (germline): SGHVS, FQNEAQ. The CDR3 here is CASSFSSSGANVLTF. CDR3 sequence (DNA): TGTGCCAGCAGCTTCTCATCCTCTGGGGCCAACGTCCTGACTTTC. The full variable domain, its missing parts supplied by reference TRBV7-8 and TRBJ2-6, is GAGVSQSPRYKVAKRGQDVALRCDPISGHVSLFWYQQALGQGPEFLTYFQNEAQLDKSGLPSDRFFAERPEGSVSTLKIQRTQQEDSAVYLCASSFSSSGANVLTFGAGSRLTVL.